This is a list of T cell receptor beta chains from one sample in a study of blood T cell repertoires in COVID-19. The repertoire was sequenced with immunoSEQ multiplex PCR; TCRdb's copy has only in-frame clones and lacks some. This sample yields around 46,000 clones, of which around 83% are seen a single time; less than 5.5% belongs to the top ten. The sample was peripheral blood. Every receptor here comes from a man in his forties with active COVID-19. The CDR3 runs from the conserved cysteine through the conserved F or W. The D gene is left open where the match is weak. Not every row has a clone size; where given, it reads once, few, many or a size class.

d_gene | j_gene | v_gene | abundance | len | CDR3nt | CDR3aa
. | TRBJ1-4 | TRBV5-6 | . | 15 | TGTGCCAGCAGCTTTACAGGGCTTGCTAATGAAAAACTGTTTTTT | CASSFTGLANEKLFF
. | TRBJ2-1 | TRBV25-1 | . | 14 | TGTGCCAGCAGTGAATGGGGCAAGAACAATGAGCAGTTCTTC | CASSEWGKNNEQFF
. | TRBJ2-5 | TRBV9 | . | 14 | TGTGCCAGCAGCGTAGCTGCAGGCCAAGAGACCCAGTACTTC | CASSVAAGQETQYF
. | TRBJ2-1 | TRBV3-1/TRBV3-2 | . | 11 | TGTGCCAGCAGCCAAGTTAGTGAGCAGTTCTTC | CASSQVSEQFF
TRBD1 | TRBJ2-3 | TRBV5-1 | . | 15 | TGCGCCAGCAGCCGAGCGCAGGGGGCCGCAGATACGCAGTATTTT | CASSRAQGAADTQYF
TRBD2 | TRBJ2-1 | TRBV5-4 | . | 15 | TGTGCCAGCAGCCCGCAGCGGGACTACTACAATGAGCAGTTCTTC | CASSPQRDYYNEQFF
. | TRBJ2-7 | TRBV9 | . | 15 | TGTGCCAGCAGCGTATCTTCTGAACTAGGTCACGAGCAGTACTTC | CASSVSSELGHEQYF
TRBD1 | TRBJ1-2 | TRBV25-1 | . | 16 | TGTGCCAGCAGTGAGGCCCGGGACAGCCCTAACTATGGCTACACCTTC | CASSEARDSPNYGYTF
. | TRBJ2-7 | TRBV6-1 | . | 16 | TGTGCCAGCAGTGGGAGGGCGGGGGCGAGCTCCTACGAGCAGTACTTC | CASSGRAGASSYEQYF
TRBD2 | TRBJ2-1 | TRBV15 | . | 16 | TGTGCCACCAGCAGAATAACTAGCGGGAGACGCAATGAGCAGTTCTTC | CATSRITSGRRNEQFF
TRBD1 | TRBJ1-3 | TRBV5-6 | . | 14 | TGTGCCAGCGCCCCGAGGGGGCGAGGAAACACCATATATTTT | CASAPRGRGNTIYF
. | TRBJ2-4 | TRBV20-1 | . | 11 | TGCAGTGGACAGGCTCGGAACATTCAGTACTTC | CSGQARNIQYF
TRBD2 | TRBJ2-3 | TRBV9 | . | 17 | TGTGCCAGCAGCGTAACGGGATTAGCGGGAGGCACAGATACGCAGTATTTT | CASSVTGLAGGTDTQYF
. | TRBJ1-2 | TRBV2 | . | 13 | TGTGCCAGTAGCCGTGACAGTCCCTATGGCTACACCTTC | CASSRDSPYGYTF
TRBD1 | TRBJ2-7 | TRBV19 | . | 14 | TGTGCCAGTAGTTACCGGGACAGGGACTACGAGCAGTACTTC | CASSYRDRDYEQYF
TRBD2 | TRBJ2-7 | TRBV6-5 | . | 14 | TGTGCCAGCACCAGACTAGCGGGAGAATACGAGCAGTACTTC | CASTRLAGEYEQYF
. | TRBJ1-5 | TRBV30 | . | 16 | TGTGCCTGGAGTGTACAGGGTTCGAGAGGCAATCAGCCCCAGCATTTT | CAWSVQGSRGNQPQHF
TRBD1 | TRBJ1-1 | TRBV19 | . | 15 | TGTGCCAGTAGTACTCAAGGGGGCCGGAACACTGAAGCTTTCTTT | CASSTQGGRNTEAFF
. | TRBJ2-7 | TRBV5-1 | . | 14 | TGCGCCAGCAGCTTGGAACAGGGTGTGTACGAGCAGTACTTC | CASSLEQGVYEQYF
TRBD2 | TRBJ2-3 | TRBV19 | . | 15 | TGTGCCAGTAGTGGGCTAGCGGGAGGGAAAGATACGCAGTATTTT | CASSGLAGGKDTQYF
. | TRBJ1-1 | TRBV10-3 | . | 11 | TGTGCCACCCGGAGAGAGGCTGAAGCTTTCTTT | CATRREAEAFF
. | TRBJ2-4 | TRBV6-2/TRBV6-3 | . | 18 | TGTGCCAGCAGTTACTCGAGGGGGACATCCAGCGTGAAAAACATTCAGTACTTC | CASSYSRGTSSVKNIQYF
. | TRBJ1-2 | TRBV28 | . | 11 | TGTGCCAGCACACAGAACTATGGCTACACCTTC | CASTQNYGYTF
. | TRBJ2-7 | TRBV4-1 | . | 15 | TGCGCCAGCAGCCAAGAGTCTAGCACGAGCGACGAGCAGTACTTC | CASSQESSTSDEQYF
. | TRBJ2-7 | TRBV4-1 | . | 15 | TGCGCCAGCAGCCAGGGAGGCCAGGGGGGATACGAGCAGTACTTC | CASSQGGQGGYEQYF
. | TRBJ1-6 | TRBV9 | . | 16 | TGTGCCAGCAGCCCCACCTCTACAGGGCCTAATTCACCCCTCCACTTT | CASSPTSTGPNSPLHF
. | TRBJ2-7 | TRBV14 | few | 13 | TGTGCCAGCAGCCAGGGCACTTCTCGGGAGCAGTACTTC | CASSQGTSREQYF
TRBD1 | TRBJ1-1 | TRBV28 | . | 17 | TGTGCCAGCAGTTCCTTATCCTTGACAGGGTGGAACACTGAAGCTTTCTTT | CASSSLSLTGWNTEAFF
. | TRBJ1-2 | TRBV7-5 | . | 18 | TGTGCCAGAAGCCGTTCGGACAGGCCGACCTCTTCGGGCTATGGCTACACCTTC | CARSRSDRPTSSGYGYTF
. | TRBJ1-6 | TRBV30 | . | 16 | TGTGCCTGGAGTGTGTGGGCAGGAGGTAAAAATTCACCCCTCCACTTT | CAWSVWAGGKNSPLHF
. | TRBJ2-1 | TRBV15 | . | 17 | TGTGCCACCAGCAGAGGAGTTGGGATAGGAGGGGACAATGAGCAGTTCTTC | CATSRGVGIGGDNEQFF
TRBD2 | TRBJ2-7 | TRBV11-2 | . | 14 | TGTGCCAGCAGCTTGACTAGCGGGGACTACGAGCAGTACTTC | CASSLTSGDYEQYF
. | TRBJ2-7 | TRBV28 | . | 15 | TGTGCCAGCAGTTTAAACCCCCGCACTCCCTACGAGCAGTACTTC | CASSLNPRTPYEQYF
. | TRBJ2-7 | TRBV6-5 | . | 16 | TGTGCCAGCAGTTACTCGGGACACAGTACATCCTACGAGCAGTACTTC | CASSYSGHSTSYEQYF
TRBD2 | TRBJ2-7 | TRBV18 | . | 12 | TGTGCCAGCTCACGACTAGCGGGCGAGCAGTACTTC | CASSRLAGEQYF
. | TRBJ1-1 | TRBV4-1 | . | 14 | TGCGCCAGCAGCCAGTCGACAGTGAACACTGAAGCTTTCTTT | CASSQSTVNTEAFF
TRBD2 | TRBJ2-1 | TRBV6-5 | . | 15 | TGTGCCAGCACGGGGTGGCGAGCGGGAGCGGATGAGCAGTTCTTC | CASTGWRAGADEQFF
. | TRBJ1-6 | TRBV18 | . | 17 | TGTGCCAGCTCACCTGATGGGGGCGGCTCCTATAATTCACCCCTCCACTTT | CASSPDGGGSYNSPLHF
TRBD2 | TRBJ2-4 | TRBV5-5 | . | 14 | TGTGCCAGCAGCCCTTCCACTAGCGGGGGCATTCAGTACTTC | CASSPSTSGGIQYF
. | TRBJ2-7 | TRBV3-1/TRBV3-2 | few | 13 | TGTGCCAGCACACCGACACAGGGGAGGGAGCAGTACTTC | CASTPTQGREQYF
. | TRBJ1-1 | TRBV13 | . | 13 | TGTGCCAGCAGCTCTACAGGGCGGACTGAAGCTTTCTTT | CASSSTGRTEAFF
TRBD1 | TRBJ1-5 | TRBV18 | . | 13 | TGTGCCAGCTCAACCGGGACAGAGCAGCCCCAGCATTTT | CASSTGTEQPQHF
TRBD1 | TRBJ2-7 | TRBV5-4 | . | 17 | TGTGCCAGCAGCTCAGGGACAGGGGGCTCGGTACCATACGAGCAGTACTTC | CASSSGTGGSVPYEQYF
. | TRBJ2-7 | TRBV7-9 | . | 15 | TGTGCCAGCAGCCCTCCGTCCGTCTCGGCGGGCGAGCAGTACTTC | CASSPPSVSAGEQYF
. | TRBJ1-1 | TRBV7-6 | . | 14 | TGTGCCAGCAGCGAGGCGGGTGTGAGGTCTGAAGCTTTCTTT | CASSEAGVRSEAFF
. | TRBJ1-2 | TRBV9 | few | 13 | TGTGCCAGCAGCCATGACAGTAACTATGGCTACACCTTC | CASSHDSNYGYTF
. | TRBJ2-7 | TRBV5-1 | . | 15 | TGCGCCAGCAGCTTGGGTCTAGGAACCGTAATCGAGCAGTACTTC | CASSLGLGTVIEQYF
. | TRBJ2-3 | TRBV10-3 | . | 12 | TGTGCCATCAGTGAGGGAGGAGATACGCAGTATTTT | CAISEGGDTQYF
. | TRBJ2-5 | TRBV21-1 | . | 15 | TGTGCCAGCATCAAGGAGTACCCTGCTTCGGAGACCCAGTACTTC | CASIKEYPASETQYF